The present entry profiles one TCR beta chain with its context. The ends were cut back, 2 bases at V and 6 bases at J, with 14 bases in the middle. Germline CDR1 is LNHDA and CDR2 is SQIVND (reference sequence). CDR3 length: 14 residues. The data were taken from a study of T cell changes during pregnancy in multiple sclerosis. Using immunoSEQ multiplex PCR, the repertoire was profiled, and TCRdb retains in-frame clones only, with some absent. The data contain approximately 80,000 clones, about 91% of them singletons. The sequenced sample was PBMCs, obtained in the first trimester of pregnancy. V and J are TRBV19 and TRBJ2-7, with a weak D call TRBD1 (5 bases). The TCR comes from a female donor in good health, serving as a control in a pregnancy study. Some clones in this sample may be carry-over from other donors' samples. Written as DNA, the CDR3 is TGTGCCAGTAGTATAAGGCCAGGGCGGCGCGAGCAGTACTTC. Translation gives CASSIRPGRREQYF.